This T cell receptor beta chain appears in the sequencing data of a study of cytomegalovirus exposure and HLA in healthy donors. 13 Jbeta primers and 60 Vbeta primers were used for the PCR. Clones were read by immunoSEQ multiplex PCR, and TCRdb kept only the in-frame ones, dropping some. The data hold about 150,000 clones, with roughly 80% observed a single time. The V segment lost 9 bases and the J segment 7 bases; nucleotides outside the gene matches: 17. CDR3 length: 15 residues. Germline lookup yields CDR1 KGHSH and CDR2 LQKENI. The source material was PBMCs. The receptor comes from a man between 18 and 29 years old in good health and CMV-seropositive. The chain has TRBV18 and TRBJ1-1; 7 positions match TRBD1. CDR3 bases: TGTGCCAGTTTGACAGGGCGGGGATCTTTTGGTGAAGCTTTCTTT. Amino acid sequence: CASLTGRGSFGEAFF.